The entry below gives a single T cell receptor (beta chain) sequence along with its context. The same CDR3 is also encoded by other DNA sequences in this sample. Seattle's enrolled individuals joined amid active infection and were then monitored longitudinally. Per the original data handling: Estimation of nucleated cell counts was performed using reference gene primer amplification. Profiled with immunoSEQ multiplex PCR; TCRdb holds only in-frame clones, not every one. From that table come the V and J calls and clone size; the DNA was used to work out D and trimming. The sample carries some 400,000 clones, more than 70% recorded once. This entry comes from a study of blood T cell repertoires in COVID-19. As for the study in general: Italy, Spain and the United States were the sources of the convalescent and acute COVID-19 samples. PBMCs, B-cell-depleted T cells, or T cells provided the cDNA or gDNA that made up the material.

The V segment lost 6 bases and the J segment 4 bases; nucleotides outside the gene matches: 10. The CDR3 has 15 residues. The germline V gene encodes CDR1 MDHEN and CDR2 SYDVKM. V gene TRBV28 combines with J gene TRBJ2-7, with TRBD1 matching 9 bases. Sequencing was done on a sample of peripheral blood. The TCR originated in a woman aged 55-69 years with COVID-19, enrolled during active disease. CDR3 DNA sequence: TGTGCCAGCAGCCCGGGACAGGGCGTCTCGTACGAGCAGTACTTC. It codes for CASSPGQGVSYEQYF. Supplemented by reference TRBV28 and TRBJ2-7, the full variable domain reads DVKVTQSSRYLVKRTGEKVFLECVQDMDHENMFWYRQDPGLGLRLIYFSYDVKMKEKGDIPEGYSVSREKKERFSLILESASTNQTSMYLCASSPGQGVSYEQYFGPGTRLTVT.